These 12 T cell receptor beta chains originate from one sample sequenced in a study of T-cell reconstitution after alpha-beta-depleted transplantation in children. TCRbeta library preparation incorporated unique molecular identifiers. TCRdb used MiXCR to reprocess the PCR reads, holding one entry per CDR3 protein. The table shows 450,000 to 600,000 distinct CDR3 sequences, with 30% to 35% occurring only once. This specimen was PBMCs from the stem cell graft donor, taken from the stem cell graft. Receptors were obtained from a human donor who donated a stem cell graft to a child with aplastic anemia.

This clonotype came up a few times. V usage is TRBV5-1 and J usage is TRBJ1-1; a weak D match, TRBD1 (5 bases). The V end lost 3 bases, the J end lost 5 bases, and 11 bases lay between the germline ends. The CDR3 contains 13 residues. Germline CDR1 and CDR2: SGHRS and YFSETQ. DNA of the CDR3: TGCGCCAGCAGCTGGGACGCAGCAACTGAAGCTTTCTTT. Encoded protein: CASSWDAATEAFF.

A few counts support this clonotype. This chain connects TRBV20-1 to TRBJ2-7; D is unclear. The length of the CDR3 is 14 residues. V dropped 0 bases and J dropped 3 bases, with 12 bases sitting between them. Germline V gene sequence: CDR1 DFQATT, CDR2 SNEGSKA (reference sequence). This CDR3 is CSARDLSARYEQYF. The CDR3, as DNA: TGCAGTGCTAGAGATTTAAGCGCCCGCTACGAGCAGTACTTC.

The V call is TRBV20-1, the J call TRBJ2-1; D remains ambiguous. CDR1 and CDR2 (germline): DFQATT, SNEGSKA (reference sequence). The CDR3 length is 11 residues. Trimming pared 6 bases from V and 7 bases from J, leaving 10 bases between. The CDR3 DNA reads as TGCAGTGCCCCCATCAGGAATGAGCAGTTCTTC. As protein: CSAPIRNEQFF.

This clonotype was seen only a few times. The DNA for the CDR3 is TGTGCCAGCAGCCCTACCCAGAGCACCTACAATGAGCAGTTCTTC. This sequence encodes CASSPTQSTYNEQFF. V gene TRBV7-2 combines with J gene TRBJ2-1, with unresolved D. Germline loops: CDR1 SGHTA, CDR2 FQGNSA. The V gene lost 5 bases and the J gene lost 2 bases, with 13 bases spanning the gap. The CDR3 sequence is 15 residues long.

This clonotype was recorded a few times. This chain links TRBV12-3 or TRBV12-4 with TRBJ2-6; D not certain. CDR3 size: 15 residues. With 2 bases removed from V and 2 bases from J, the gap between germline ends came to 7 bases. The CDR3 protein is CASSLIQTGANVLTF. The CDR3 DNA reads TGTGCCAGCAGTTTAATCCAGACTGGGGCCAACGTCCTGACTTTC.

This sequence joins TRBV9 and TRBJ2-1, with D unclear. Deletions cut 0 bases from V and 7 bases from J, with 14 bases between. There are 15 residues in the CDR3. Germline CDR1 and CDR2: SGDLS and YYNGEE. CDR3 sequence (DNA): TGTGCCAGCAGCGTAGCATCGCTGGCTCGGAATGAGCAGTTCTTC. Translation gives CASSVASLARNEQFF.

This clonotype has only a few counts. The genes are TRBV29-1 and TRBJ1-2; unclear D gene. Trimming shortened V by 0 bases and J by 5 bases, and 7 bases separated the two germline ends. Germline CDR1 and CDR2: SQVTM and ANQGSEA. The CDR3 has 12 residues. Here the CDR3 DNA reads TGCAGCGTTGAAGACTCCGGTTATGGCTACACCTTC. Translation gives CSVEDSGYGYTF.

A few counts support this clonotype. J is TRBJ1-5 and V is TRBV12-3 or TRBV12-4; perhaps TRBD1 as D (6 bases). V was cut by 6 bases and J by 4 bases, with 16 bases left in between. This CDR3 has 15 amino acids. DNA of the CDR3: TGTGCCAGCAGCCTTGGACAGCCAGGGAATCAGCCCCAGCATTTT. Translation gives CASSLGQPGNQPQHF.

V gene TRBV11-3 combines with J gene TRBJ1-3; 7 nucleotides align to TRBD1. The CDR3 is 16 amino acids. The germline V gene encodes CDR1 SGHNT and CDR2 YENEEA. The V and J ends lost 4 bases and 1 base, in that order; junction bases with no gene match: 7. The CDR3 is CASSSMTGRSGNTIYF. As DNA, the CDR3 is TGTGCCAGCAGCTCGATGACAGGGAGGTCTGGAAACACCATATATTTT.

The rearrangement links TRBV4-3 to TRBJ2-1, with D perhaps TRBD1 or TRBD2 (6 bases each). The V end was cut by 3 bases, the J end by 4 bases, with 19 bases between. Per the germline V gene, CDR1 is LGHNA and CDR2 is YSLEER. This CDR3 contains 17 residues. CDR3 region: CASSQTLRTGRYNEQFF. CDR3 bases: TGCGCCAGCAGCCAGACCCTCCGAACAGGGAGGTACAATGAGCAGTTCTTC.

This clonotype was recorded a few times. V usage is TRBV5-1 and J usage is TRBJ2-1; the D gene is possibly TRBD2 (5 bases). CDR3 length: 14 residues. Germline loops: CDR1 SGHRS, CDR2 YFSETQ. V dropped 0 bases and J dropped 6 bases, with 10 bases sitting between them. CDR3 sequence: CASSLEIALNEQFF. Here the CDR3 DNA reads TGCGCCAGCAGCTTGGAAATAGCGCTCAATGAGCAGTTCTTC.

This clonotype was observed a few times. V gene TRBV9 combines with J gene TRBJ2-5; a weak D match, TRBD1 (5 bases). Trimming shortened V by 4 bases and J by 3 bases, and 13 bases separated the two germline ends. This CDR3 comprises 14 residues. CDR1 is SGDLS and CDR2 is YYNGEE in the germline V gene. The CDR3 is CASSPFGREETQYF. The CDR3 region has the DNA TGTGCCAGCAGCCCCTTTGGCAGGGAAGAGACCCAGTACTTC.